This paragraph reports one T cell receptor (beta chain). The data were obtained in a study of blood T cell repertoires in COVID-19. This CDR3 is 14 amino acids long. Trimming took off 2 bases at V and 7 bases at J, with 14 bases between the two ends. Germline CDR1 LGHDT, CDR2 YNNKEL (reference sequence). TCRdb's copy holds only in-frame clones and misses some; the assay was immunoSEQ multiplex PCR. Among tens of thousands of clones, 86% were seen once, and the ten largest hold under 3.5%. Sequencing used peripheral blood. This sequence joins TRBV3-1 (or the pseudogene TRBV3-2) and TRBJ1-2, with D perhaps matching TRBD1 (5 bases). This sequence was found in an elderly man with acute or convalescent COVID-19. CDR3 sequence reads: CASSQKGRSGGYTF. In DNA, the CDR3 is TGTGCCAGCAGCCAAAAGGGGAGGTCTGGTGGCTACACCTTC.